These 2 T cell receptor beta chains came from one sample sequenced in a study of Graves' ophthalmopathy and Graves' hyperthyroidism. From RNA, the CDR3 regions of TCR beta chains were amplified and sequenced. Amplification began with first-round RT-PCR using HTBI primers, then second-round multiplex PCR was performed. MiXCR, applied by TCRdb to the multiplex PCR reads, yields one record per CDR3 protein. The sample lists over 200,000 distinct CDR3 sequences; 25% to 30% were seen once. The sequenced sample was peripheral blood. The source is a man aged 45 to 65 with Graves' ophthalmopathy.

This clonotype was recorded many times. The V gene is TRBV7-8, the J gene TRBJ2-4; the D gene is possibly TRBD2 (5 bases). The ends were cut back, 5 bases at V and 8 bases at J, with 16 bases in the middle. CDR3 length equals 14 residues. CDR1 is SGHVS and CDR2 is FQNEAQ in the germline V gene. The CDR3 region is CASSLSTLGDIQYF. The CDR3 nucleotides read TGTGCCAGCAGCCTAAGCACCCTGGGAGACATTCAGTACTTC.

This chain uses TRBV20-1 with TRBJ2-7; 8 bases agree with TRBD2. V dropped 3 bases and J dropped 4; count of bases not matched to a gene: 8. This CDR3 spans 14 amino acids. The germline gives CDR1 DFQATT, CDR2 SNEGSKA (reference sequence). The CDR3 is CSASGGRPEYEQYF. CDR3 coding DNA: TGCAGTGCTAGCGGCGGGAGGCCGGAATACGAGCAGTACTTC.